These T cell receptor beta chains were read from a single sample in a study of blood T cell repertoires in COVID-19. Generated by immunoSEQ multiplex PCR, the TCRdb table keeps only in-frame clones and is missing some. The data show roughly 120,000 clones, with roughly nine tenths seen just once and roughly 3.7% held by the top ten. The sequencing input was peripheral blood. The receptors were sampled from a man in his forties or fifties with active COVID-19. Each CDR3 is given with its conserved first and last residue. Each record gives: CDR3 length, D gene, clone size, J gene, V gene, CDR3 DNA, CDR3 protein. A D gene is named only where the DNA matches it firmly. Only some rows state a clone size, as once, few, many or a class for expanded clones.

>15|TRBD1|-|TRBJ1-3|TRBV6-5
TGTGCCAGCAGGATGACAGGGGCAACTGGAAACACCATATATTTT
CASRMTGATGNTIYF
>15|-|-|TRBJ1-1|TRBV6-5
TGTGCCAGCAGCCAAAGGACAGCTTTGAACACTGAAGCTTTCTTT
CASSQRTALNTEAFF
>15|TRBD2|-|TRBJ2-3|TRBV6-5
TGTGCCAGCAGTTATGGCGGGGGGGCCCCAGATACGCAGTATTTT
CASSYGGGAPDTQYF
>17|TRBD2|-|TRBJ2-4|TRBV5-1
TGCGCCAGCAGCCCGAGTCGGACTAGCGGGAATCAAAACATTCAGTACTTC
CASSPSRTSGNQNIQYF
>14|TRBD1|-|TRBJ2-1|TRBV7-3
TGTGCCAGCAGCCCGGGACAGTCCTACAATGAGCAGTTCTTC
CASSPGQSYNEQFF
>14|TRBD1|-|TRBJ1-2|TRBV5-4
TGTGCCAGCAGCTCGTCAGGGGGCGCATTGGGCTACACCTTC
CASSSSGGALGYTF
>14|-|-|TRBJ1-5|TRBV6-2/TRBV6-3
TGTGCCAGCAGTCGCGACAGGTCCGCCAAACCCCAGCATTTT
CASSRDRSAKPQHF
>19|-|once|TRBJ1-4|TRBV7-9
TGTGCCAGCAGCTTAGGGCAGGGAACGGGCTTAACCCTAAATGAAAAACTGTTTTTT
CASSLGQGTGLTLNEKLFF
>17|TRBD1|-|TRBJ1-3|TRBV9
TGTGCCAGCAGCGTAGGAAGGGGACAGCCCTCTGGAAACACCATATATTTT
CASSVGRGQPSGNTIYF
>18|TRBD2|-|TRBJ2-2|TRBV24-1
TGTGCCACCAGTGACCGAACTAGCGGGAGTTTATCTGGCGGGGAGCTGTTTTTT
CATSDRTSGSLSGGELFF
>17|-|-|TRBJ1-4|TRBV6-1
TGTGCCAGCAGTGTTTACGGGAACCCCGCAACTAATGAAAAACTGTTTTTT
CASSVYGNPATNEKLFF
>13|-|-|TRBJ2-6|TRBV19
TGTGCCAGTATCGGGTATGGGGCCAACGTCCTGACTTTC
CASIGYGANVLTF
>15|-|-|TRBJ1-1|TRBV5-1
TGCGCCAGCAGCTTGGGTGCGGGGATGAACACTGAAGCTTTCTTT
CASSLGAGMNTEAFF
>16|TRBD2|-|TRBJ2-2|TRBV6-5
TGTGCCAGCAGTTCCGGACTAGCGGGAACCACCGGGGAGCTGTTTTTT
CASSSGLAGTTGELFF
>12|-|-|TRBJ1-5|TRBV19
TGTGCCACGCGGGGGGTAGGCCAGCCCCAGCATTTT
CATRGVGQPQHF
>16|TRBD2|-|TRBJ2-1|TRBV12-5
TGTGCTAGTGGGACCCGACTAGCGGGGGCCCACAATGAGCAGTTCTTC
CASGTRLAGAHNEQFF
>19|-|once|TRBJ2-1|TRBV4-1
TGCGCCAGCAGCCAAGTTAGCGACGGTCTGGTCGGCGCCTACAATGAGCAGTTCTTC
CASSQVSDGLVGAYNEQFF
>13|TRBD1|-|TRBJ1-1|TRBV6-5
TGTGCCAGCAGTTCGGACAGGGGATTTGTAGCTTTCTTT
CASSSDRGFVAFF
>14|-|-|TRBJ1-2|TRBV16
TGTGCCAGCAGCCATTCAGACAGGCCCTATGGCTACACCTTC
CASSHSDRPYGYTF
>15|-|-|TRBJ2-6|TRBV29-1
TGCAGCGTTGCCTTGTATAGCTCTGGGGCCAACGTCCTGACTTTC
CSVALYSSGANVLTF
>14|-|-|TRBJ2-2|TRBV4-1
TGCGCCAGCAGCCAAGGACAGAACACCGGGGAGCTGTTTTTT
CASSQGQNTGELFF
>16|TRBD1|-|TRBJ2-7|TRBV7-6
TGTGCCAGCAGCTCTTCGACAGGGTGGGGATCCTACGAGCAGTACTTC
CASSSSTGWGSYEQYF
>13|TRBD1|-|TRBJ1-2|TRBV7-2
TGTGCCAGCAGCTCGGGACAGGAGTATGGCTACACCTTC
CASSSGQEYGYTF
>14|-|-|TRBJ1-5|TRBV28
TGTGCCAGCAGTTTGCCGTTCAGCGGTCAGCCCCAGCATTTT
CASSLPFSGQPQHF
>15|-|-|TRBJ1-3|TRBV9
TGTGCCAGCAGCGTAAGTCAGTCTCCGCGGGACACCATATATTTT
CASSVSQSPRDTIYF
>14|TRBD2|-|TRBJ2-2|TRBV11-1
TGTGCCAGCAGCTTAAGGGAGGGCACCGGGGAGCTGTTTTTT
CASSLREGTGELFF
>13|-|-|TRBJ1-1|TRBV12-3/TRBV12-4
TGTGCCAGCAGGGTAGGACAGACCACTGAAGCTTTCTTT
CASRVGQTTEAFF
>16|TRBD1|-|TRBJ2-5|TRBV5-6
TGTGCCAGCAGCACAGGCCTACAGGGGGGTAAAGAGACCCAGTACTTC
CASSTGLQGGKETQYF
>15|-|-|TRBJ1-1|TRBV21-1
TGTGCCAGCAGCCTCCCAGGAGGGGGCGGCACTGAAGCTTTCTTT
CASSLPGGGGTEAFF
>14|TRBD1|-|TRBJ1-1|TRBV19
TGTGCCAGTAGTGCACAGGGGGGTTACACTGAAGCTTTCTTT
CASSAQGGYTEAFF
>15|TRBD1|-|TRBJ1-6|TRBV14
TGTGCCAGCAGCCAGGTTGGACAGGGGAATTCACCCCTCCACTTT
CASSQVGQGNSPLHF
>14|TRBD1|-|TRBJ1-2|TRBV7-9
TGTGCCAGCAGCTTAAAACAGGGGGTTAGAGGCTACACCTTC
CASSLKQGVRGYTF
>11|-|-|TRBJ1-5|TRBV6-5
TGTGCCAGCAGGGACAACGAGCCCCAGCATTTT
CASRDNEPQHF
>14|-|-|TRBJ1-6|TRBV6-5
TGTGCCAGCAGTTGGGGGCAGACTTCCTCACCCCTCCACTTT
CASSWGQTSSPLHF
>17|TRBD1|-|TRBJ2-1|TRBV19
TGTGCCAGTAGTCCCATCGGCAGGGGGCGTGTGGACAATGAGCAGTTCTTC
CASSPIGRGRVDNEQFF
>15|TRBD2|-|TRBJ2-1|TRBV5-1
TGCGCCAGCAGCTGGGGACTAGCGGACTACAATGAGCAGTTCTTC
CASSWGLADYNEQFF
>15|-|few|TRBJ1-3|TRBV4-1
TGCGCCAGCAGCCAAGGTAGACTCTCTGGAAACACCATATATTTT
CASSQGRLSGNTIYF
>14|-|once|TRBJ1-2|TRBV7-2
TGTGCCAGCAGCACCATAGGAGGGATCTATGGCTACACCTTC
CASSTIGGIYGYTF
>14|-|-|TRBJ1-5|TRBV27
TGTGCCAGCAGTTCTGGACAGCGTAATCAGCCCCAGCATTTT
CASSSGQRNQPQHF
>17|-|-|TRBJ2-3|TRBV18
TGTGCCAGCTCACCACCGGGACTCTTGCCTGGCACAGATACGCAGTATTTT
CASSPPGLLPGTDTQYF